Following are 20 T cell receptor beta chains from one sample sequenced in a study of CD8 T cells in ankylosing spondylitis. TCRdb reprocessed the 5' RACE reads via MiXCR and lists one record per CDR3 protein. The sample shows about 130,000 distinct CDR3 sequences, about a tenth of them seen only once. The sequencing input was blood, either unsorted or a sorted T cell fraction (not recorded which). These receptors were taken from a male donor with ankylosing spondylitis or in good health (not recorded which).

Written as DNA, the CDR3 is TGTGCCAGCAGGAGACTAGGAGGCACAGATACGCAGTATTTT. Residues: CASRRLGGTDTQYF. The chain is built from TRBV12-3 or TRBV12-4 and TRBJ2-3; D possibly corresponds to TRBD2 (6 bases). The CDR3 sequence is 14 residues long. V was shortened by 6 bases and J by 1 base, with 11 bases between the two germline ends.

The chain joins TRBV12-3 or TRBV12-4 to TRBJ2-2, with D possibly TRBD2 on 5 matching bases. The CDR3 totals 20 residues. V shed 5 bases and J shed 1 base, with 26 bases lying between them. CDR3 nucleotides: TGTGCCAGCAGTCTAGTCTTGACCTCTTTGAAAGGGAGGAACACCGGGGAGCTGTTTTTT. As protein: CASSLVLTSLKGRNTGELFF.

This clonotype showed up many times. The chain carries TRBV3-1 and TRBJ2-7; 7 bases are a match to TRBD1. V lost 3 bases, J lost 3 bases, and 2 bases stayed unmatched. The germline CDR1 and CDR2 sequences are LGHDT and YNNKEL (reference sequence). The CDR3 has 13 amino acids. CDR3 sequence: CASSQGQHYEQYF. The CDR3 DNA reads as TGTGCCAGCAGCCAGGGACAGCACTACGAGCAGTACTTC.

There are a few counts of this clonotype. The V gene is TRBV12-3 or TRBV12-4, the J gene TRBJ1-1; D is ambiguous. V was clipped by 3 bases and J by 1 base, with 9 bases between them. This CDR3 is 14 amino acids long. The CDR3: CASSFGIGNTEAFF. CDR3 nucleotides: TGTGCCAGCAGTTTCGGGATAGGGAACACTGAAGCTTTCTTT.

This clonotype was detected ten times or more. CDR3 nucleotide sequence: TGCGCCAGCAGCTTGGGTCCAGGGCAAAACACTGAAGCTTTCTTT. It is translated as CASSLGPGQNTEAFF. The chain couples TRBV5-1 to TRBJ1-1, with D perhaps TRBD1 (5 bases). Looked up from germline, CDR1 is SGHRS and CDR2 is YFSETQ. Trimming stripped 0 bases from V and 2 bases from J, with 11 bases between. This CDR3 is built from 15 residues.

This clonotype has only a few counts. The J gene is TRBJ1-2, the V gene TRBV28; D remains unclear. V dropped 6 bases and J dropped 3 bases, with 14 bases sitting between them. From germline, CDR1 is MDHEN and CDR2 SYDVKM. The CDR3 runs to 14 residues. The CDR3 spells CASSLGGVDYGYTF. Here the CDR3 DNA reads TGTGCCAGCAGCCTTGGTGGGGTTGACTATGGCTACACCTTC.

The table lists this clonotype with many counts. V gene TRBV9 combines with J gene TRBJ2-3; D is undetermined. The V end lost 0 bases, the J end lost 3 bases, and 11 bases lay between the germline ends. Per germline, CDR1 SGDLS and CDR2 YYNGEE. CDR3 length: 15 amino acids. CDR3 residues: CASSVDGVVTDTQYF. The CDR3 nucleotides read TGTGCCAGCAGCGTAGACGGCGTTGTAACAGATACGCAGTATTTT. The variable domain in full, completed from reference TRBV9 and TRBJ2-3, reads DSGVTQTPKHLITATGQRVTLRCSPRSGDLSVYWYQQSLDQGLQFLIQYYNGEERAKGNILERFSAQQFPDLHSELNLSSLELGDSALYFCASSVDGVVTDTQYFGPGTRLTVL.

Many counts were recorded for this clonotype. The gene calls are TRBV7-9 and TRBJ2-5, with D possibly TRBD2 on 6 matching bases. Trimming left V 5 bases short and J 7 bases short, with 11 bases between. CDR3 size: 12 residues. Germline V gene sequence: CDR1 SEHNR, CDR2 FQNEAQ (reference sequence). CDR3 nucleotides: TGTGCCAGCAGCGGGACTCCTAGGACCCAGTACTTC. Its protein is CASSGTPRTQYF.

This chain connects TRBV20-1 to TRBJ2-6, with TRBD1 as a possible D gene (7 bases). V was cut by 0 bases and J by 0 bases, with 24 bases left in between. The CDR3 loop spans 21 amino acids. Germline V gene lookup returns CDR1 DFQATT and CDR2 SNEGSKA (reference sequence). The CDR3 protein is CSARDQRAERDSYSGANVLTF. DNA of the CDR3: TGCAGTGCTAGAGATCAGCGGGCAGAAAGGGACAGTTACTCTGGGGCCAACGTCCTGACTTTC.

This clonotype was seen at least ten times. J is TRBJ2-1 and V is TRBV29-1, with 10 bases fitting TRBD2. The CDR3 length is 13 residues. After removal of 7 bases from V and 7 bases from J, the junction contained 7 bases not matched to a gene. CDR1 SQVTM and CDR2 ANQGSEA come from the germline V gene. Written as DNA, the CDR3 is TGCAGCGCCGGACAGACTAGCGGGAATGAGCAGTTCTTC. Encoded protein: CSAGQTSGNEQFF.

This chain uses TRBV27 with TRBJ2-7; D possibly corresponds to TRBD1 (6 bases). The germline V gene has CDR1 MNHEY and CDR2 SMNVEV (reference sequence). The CDR3 is 14 amino acids. V lost 10 bases, J lost 2 bases, and 18 bases lay in between. The CDR3 DNA reads TGTGCCACCCTTCGAACCAGGGGTGCCTACGAGCAGTACTTC. This codes for CATLRTRGAYEQYF.

This clonotype was found many times. The gene calls are TRBV6-2 or TRBV6-3 and TRBJ1-5, with 8 nucleotides matching TRBD1. Germline values: CDR1 MNHEY, CDR2 SVGEGT. Trimming took 6 bases from V and 2 from J; bases not matched to a gene: 9. The CDR3 runs 16 residues. For the CDR3, the DNA is TGTGCCAGCAGCTGGACAGGGTGGGGTGGCAATCAGCCCCAGCATTTT. This encodes CASSWTGWGGNQPQHF.

V is TRBV7-9 and J is TRBJ2-5; 7 bases are shared with TRBD1. CDR3 length: 14 amino acids. Trimming cost V 2 bases and J 4 bases; bases outside gene matches: 4. CDR1 SEHNR and CDR2 FQNEAQ come from the germline V gene (reference sequence). The DNA for the CDR3 is TGTGCCAGCAGCTTATCGTCAGGGGGAGAGACCCAGTACTTC. This codes for CASSLSSGGETQYF.

This clonotype was detected ten times or more. J is TRBJ1-5 and V is TRBV12-3 or TRBV12-4; D unclear. Trimming took off 2 bases at V and 0 bases at J, with 8 bases between the two ends. This CDR3 has 15 amino acids. The CDR3: CASSLIQSSNQPQHF. The CDR3 DNA sequence: TGTGCCAGCAGTTTAATCCAGAGTAGCAATCAGCCCCAGCATTTT.

This clonotype has at least ten counts. This rearrangement joins TRBV5-6 to TRBJ2-7; 9 bases map to TRBD2. V trimming: 0 bases; J trimming: 3 bases; junction bases outside the gene matches: 1. CDR1 is SGHDT and CDR2 is YYEEEE in the germline V gene. CDR3 length: 14 amino acids. The CDR3 region is CASSLGLADYEQYF. The CDR3 DNA sequence: TGTGCCAGCAGCTTGGGACTAGCGGACTACGAGCAGTACTTC.

This sequence joins TRBV7-6 and TRBJ2-7, with 7 bases that match TRBD1. Germline V CDR1 and CDR2: SGHVS, FNYEAQ. V gave up 0 bases and J gave up 5 bases; unmatched junction bases: 7. The CDR3 consists of 15 residues. The CDR3 sequence is CASSLARDSDHEQYF. The DNA of the CDR3 is TGTGCCAGCAGCTTAGCCCGGGACAGTGACCACGAGCAGTACTTC. The entire variable domain, with the rest obtained from reference TRBV7-6 and TRBJ2-7, is as follows: GAGVSQSPRYKVTKRGQDVALRCDPISGHVSLYWYRQALGQGPEFLTYFNYEAQQDKSGLPNDRFSAERPEGSISTLTIQRTEQRDSAMYRCASSLARDSDHEQYFGPGTRLTVT.

This clonotype was seen many times. The V and J genes are TRBV28 and TRBJ1-5, with 9 bases lining up with TRBD1. The V and J ends lost 6 bases and 2 bases, in that order; junction bases with no gene match: 5. The CDR3 is 15 amino acids. The germline gives CDR1 MDHEN, CDR2 SYDVKM. The CDR3: CASSSQGAGNQPQHF. CDR3 DNA: TGTGCCAGCAGCTCACAGGGGGCAGGCAATCAGCCCCAGCATTTT.

This clonotype was counted many times. This chain links TRBV5-5 with TRBJ2-2, with a tentative D call TRBD1 (6 bases). Germline loops: CDR1 SGHKS, CDR2 YYEKEE (reference sequence). V lost 4 bases to trimming and J lost 2 bases, with 18 bases between them. The CDR3 loop spans 17 amino acids. The CDR3 nucleotides are TGTGCCAGCAGCCCAAACAGGGCGAGTTCAAACACCGGGGAGCTGTTTTTT. Translated: CASSPNRASSNTGELFF.

This chain connects TRBV6-5 to TRBJ1-5; TRBD1 matches 7 bases. CDR3 length: 16 residues. V trimming: 5 bases; J trimming: 4 bases; junction bases outside the gene matches: 11. Looked up from germline, CDR1 is MNHEY and CDR2 is SVGAGI. CDR3 amino acids: CASSTDRVGGNQPQHF. CDR3 DNA: TGTGCCAGCAGTACCGACAGGGTGGGAGGGAATCAGCCCCAGCATTTT.

The chain couples TRBV12-3 or TRBV12-4 to TRBJ2-1; D is perhaps TRBD1 (6 bases). The CDR3 spans 14 residues. The ends were cut back, 1 base at V and 4 bases at J, with 8 bases in the middle. CDR3 sequence (DNA): TGTGCCAGCAGTTTAGGACAGGTTTACAATGAGCAGTTCTTC. Translation: CASSLGQVYNEQFF.